The 4 T cell receptor beta chains reported below all come from one sample, sequenced in a study of control samples from healthy donors and cancer patients. TCRdb's copy holds only in-frame clones and misses some; the assay was immunoSEQ multiplex PCR. The repertoire holds roughly 190,000 clones, with around 91% as singletons. Material for sequencing was blood. These receptors originate from a woman in her twenties or thirties in good health.

This clone was observed a single time. This chain connects TRBV7-2 to TRBJ1-1; D uncertain. The CDR3 runs 12 residues. Deletions cut 2 bases from V and 8 bases from J, with 9 bases between. CDR1 and CDR2 (germline): SGHTA, FQGNSA. In DNA, the CDR3 is TGTGCCAGCAGCTTATTCGGCAGGGAAGCTTTCTTT. Translated: CASSLFGREAFF.

The rearrangement joins TRBV6-5 to TRBJ1-4; no clear D. The ends were cut back, 7 bases at V and 0 bases at J, with 12 bases in the middle. Germline CDR1 and CDR2: MNHEY and SVGAGI. The CDR3 is made up of 15 amino acids. CDR3: CASTANGATNEKLFF. The CDR3 coding sequence is TGTGCCAGCACCGCTAACGGTGCAACTAATGAAAAACTGTTTTTT.

V and J are TRBV19 and TRBJ2-1; TRBD2 matches 8 bases. Per the germline V gene, CDR1 is LNHDA and CDR2 is SQIVND (reference sequence). The CDR3 covers 17 residues. With V trimmed by 0 bases and J by 0 bases, 4 bases remained unmatched. The CDR3 here is CASSIDGTSGSYNEQFF. CDR3 coding DNA: TGTGCCAGTAGTATAGATGGTACTAGCGGCTCCTACAATGAGCAGTTCTTC.

This chain links TRBV19 with TRBJ1-5; maybe TRBD1 (5 bases). Trimming left V 2 bases short and J 7 bases short, with 9 bases between. The germline V gene encodes CDR1 LNHDA and CDR2 SQIVND (reference sequence). The CDR3 sequence is 13 residues long. As DNA, the CDR3 is TGTGCCAGTAGTATAAAGGGGCGACAGCCCCAGCATTTT. It specifies CASSIKGRQPQHF.